These T cell receptor beta chains were read from a single sample in a study of regulatory T cells in long-lasting Graves disease. Each CDR3 protein gets one entry after TCRdb re-called the multiplex PCR reads with MiXCR. The table records 620,000 or so distinct CDR3 sequences, approximately 15% of them present only once. The sample was also linked to a second study, of T cells in Graves' hyperthyroidism and ophthalmopathy.

The material sequenced was peripheral blood mononuclear cells (PBMCs), taken at new diagnosis, from a patient treated with antithyroid drugs. Receptor source: a woman aged 25 to 39 with Graves disease. The CDR3 runs from the conserved cysteine through the conserved F or W. D genes are given only for firm matches. Expanded clones get a size class; other rows say once, few or many, or leave the size out.

V gene	D gene	J gene	clone size	CDR3 DNA	CDR3 protein
TRBV27	TRBD2	TRBJ2-1	many	TGTGCCAGCAGTCACGGGACTAGCGGGAGCTTAATTGAGCAGTTCTTC	CASSHGTSGSLIEQFF
TRBV6-4	TRBD1	TRBJ1-2	-	TGTGCCAGCAGTCCTTCCGGGACAGGGCGCTATGGCTACACCTTC	CASSPSGTGRYGYTF
TRBV5-6	-	TRBJ2-7	-	TGTGCCAGCACCCCCGGTGGATATCACTACGAGCAGTACTTC	CASTPGGYHYEQYF
TRBV7-2	-	TRBJ2-7	many	TGTGCCAGCACCGGCTATGGAGCCTCCTACGAGCAGTACTTC	CASTGYGASYEQYF
TRBV15	-	TRBJ2-3	few	TGTGCCACCAGCAGAGAGGTCACAGATACGCAGTATTTT	CATSREVTDTQYF
TRBV24-1	TRBD1	TRBJ2-2	-	TGTGCCACGAACCAGGGGGCCGGGGAGCTGTTTTTT	CATNQGAGELFF
TRBV28	-	TRBJ1-2	many	TGTGCCAGCAGTTTATTTGAGAAGGGATATGGCTACACCTTC	CASSLFEKGYGYTF
TRBV5-4	-	TRBJ1-6	-	TGTGCCAGCAGCCTAAACGGACCCAGGGTCTTT	CASSLNGPRVF
TRBV29-1	-	TRBJ2-3	-	TGCAGCAACCGGGACTTACGTTCTGCAAATACGCAGTATTTT	CSNRDLRSANTQYF
TRBV6-1	-	TRBJ1-4	-	TGTGCCAGCAGACGGGACGTAGTCGAAAAACTGTTTTTT	CASRRDVVEKLFF
TRBV15	-	TRBJ2-7	-	TGTGCCACCAGCAGGCCCCTGACGGGATCCGGCTACGAGCAGTACTTC	CATSRPLTGSGYEQYF
TRBV2	TRBD1	TRBJ2-7	-	TGTGCCAGCAGTCAGGGGGCGGTCTCCTTCTACGAGCAGTACTTC	CASSQGAVSFYEQYF
TRBV6-1	TRBD1	TRBJ1-5	many	TGTGCCAGCAGTGACAGGGGGTTTCGTCAGCCCCAGCATTTT	CASSDRGFRQPQHF
TRBV20-1	TRBD2	TRBJ2-5	few	TGCAGTGCTGGAACTAGCGGGAGAGGAGAGACCCAGTACTTC	CSAGTSGRGETQYF
TRBV10-3	-	TRBJ2-1	few	TGTGCCAAATACAAAAGACTACGAGACAATGAGCAGTTCTTC	CAKYKRLRDNEQFF
TRBV28	TRBD2	TRBJ2-3	-	TGTGCCGGATCAGCGGGAGGGTCCACAGATACGCAGTATTTT	CAGSAGGSTDTQYF
TRBV6-1	-	TRBJ1-5	many	TGTGCCAGCAAAGAGGGCAGCAATCAGCCCCAGCATTTT	CASKEGSNQPQHF
TRBV3-1	TRBD2	TRBJ2-5	-	TGTGCCAGCAGCCAAGATAGCGGGGTCGCCCAAGAGACCCAGTACTTC	CASSQDSGVAQETQYF
TRBV30	-	TRBJ2-1	-	TGTGCCTGGAGTGTAACAGGCAATGAGCAGTTCTTC	CAWSVTGNEQFF
TRBV5-1	-	TRBJ2-7	-	TGCGCCAGCAGCTTGGAGTTGTCATACGAGCAGTACTTC	CASSLELSYEQYF
TRBV20-1	-	TRBJ1-2	many	TGCAGTGCCGGGGGCGGGTTTGCCTATGGCTACACCTTC	CSAGGGFAYGYTF
TRBV28	-	TRBJ2-1	many	TGTGCCAGCAGTGTAGGGGGTGCCGTCTCCCGGGTCTTC	CASSVGGAVSRVF
TRBV19	-	TRBJ1-5	few	TGTGCCAGTCTCAATCTGAGGGGGGGCCCGAATCAGCCCCAGCATTTT	CASLNLRGGPNQPQHF
TRBV27	TRBD1	TRBJ2-3	many	TGTGCCAGCCACGGGACAGCCCTCACAGATACGCAGTATTTT	CASHGTALTDTQYF
TRBV5-5	TRBD2	TRBJ2-5	-	TGTGCCAGCAGCCCAGGCCTGGGTAGCGGGAGAGGGGAGACCCAGTACTTC	CASSPGLGSGRGETQYF
TRBV7-9	-	TRBJ1-1	many	TGTGCCAGCAGCATGTCTCAACATAACATACGGGGAGTAGTGAACACTGAAGCTTTCTTT	CASSMSQHNIRGVVNTEAFF
TRBV18	-	TRBJ2-6	-	TGTGCCAGCTCACCCAACTCGGGGGGCCTCGAATTATCTGGGGCCAACGTCCTGACTTTC	CASSPNSGGLELSGANVLTF
TRBV18	TRBD2	TRBJ2-7	few	TGTGCCAGCTCACGACTAGCGGTCGACTACGAGCAGTACTTC	CASSRLAVDYEQYF
TRBV28	TRBD1	TRBJ1-2	many	TGTGCCAGTCAACAGGGGGACTATGGCTACACCTTC	CASQQGDYGYTF
TRBV2	-	TRBJ1-6	many	TGTGCCAGCAGTGTGACAGAAACAAATTCACCCCTCCACTTT	CASSVTETNSPLHF
TRBV28	-	TRBJ1-4	many	TGTGCCAGCAGACCCGGGTTTGAAAAACTGTTTTTT	CASRPGFEKLFF
TRBV7-2	-	TRBJ2-6	few	TGTGCCAGCAGACCCCAGGAATTTGGGGTCTCTGGGGCCAACGTCCTGACTTTC	CASRPQEFGVSGANVLTF
TRBV7-2	-	TRBJ1-1	many	TGTGCCAGCAGCTTTTGGTTCGGACTGATGAACACTGAAGCTTTCTTT	CASSFWFGLMNTEAFF
TRBV5-1	-	TRBJ1-6	many	TGCGCCAGCAGCTCAGGGGATTCTTCACCCCTCCACTTT	CASSSGDSSPLHF
TRBV28	TRBD2	TRBJ2-1	many	TGTGCCAGCAGTTCCCTACTAGCGGGAGCGTATGAGCAGTTCTTC	CASSSLLAGAYEQFF
TRBV18	-	TRBJ2-1	few	TGTGCCAGCTCACCTGGGTGGCAGGATGGCTACAATGAGCAGTTCTTC	CASSPGWQDGYNEQFF
TRBV2	TRBD1	TRBJ1-2	many	TGTGCCAGCAGTTTCACTGACAGGGGGAATGGCTACACCTTC	CASSFTDRGNGYTF
TRBV20-1	TRBD1	TRBJ1-2	-	TGCAGTGCTAGATCAATTGGGACAGGGGAGTTGAGTGGCTACACCTTC	CSARSIGTGELSGYTF
TRBV20-1	TRBD1	TRBJ1-1	many	TGCAGTGCTGACAGGGGACATTACACTGAAGCTTTCTTT	CSADRGHYTEAFF
TRBV16	TRBD1	TRBJ1-1	once	TGTGCCAGCAGCCAACGGGACAGCTTGAACACTGAAGCTTTCTTT	CASSQRDSLNTEAFF
TRBV7-2	-	TRBJ1-4	-	TGTGCCAGCAGCTTAACCCCAGGACTTAATGAAAAACTGTTTTTT	CASSLTPGLNEKLFF
TRBV28	TRBD1	TRBJ1-4	many	TGTGCCAGCAGTGAATTCGGGACAGGGAATGAAAAACTGTTTTTT	CASSEFGTGNEKLFF
TRBV2	-	TRBJ2-2	many	TGTGCCAGCAACCCGGGGAGCCCGGACACCGGGGAGCTGTTTTTT	CASNPGSPDTGELFF
TRBV12-3/TRBV12-4	-	TRBJ1-2	many	TGTGCCAGCAGTTTAGTACAGGGAGACAATGGCTACACCTTC	CASSLVQGDNGYTF
TRBV12-3/TRBV12-4	TRBD2	TRBJ2-2	-	TGTGCCAGCAGTTATAGCGGGGACACCGGGGAGCTGTTTTTT	CASSYSGDTGELFF
TRBV29-1	-	TRBJ1-2	many	TGCAGCGTTGAAGTTGAACCAGGGAAGGGCTACACCTTC	CSVEVEPGKGYTF
TRBV27	TRBD2	TRBJ2-7	few	TGTGCCAGCAGTTTATTCGGCGGGAGCGCCTACGAGCAGTACTTC	CASSLFGGSAYEQYF
TRBV19	-	TRBJ2-7	-	TGTGCCAGTAGCCCAGGGCTTGGGGACGAGCAGTACTTC	CASSPGLGDEQYF
TRBV19	-	TRBJ1-5	-	TGTGCCAGTAGTATTGCGAGGGCGGCAGATCAGCCCCAGCATTTT	CASSIARAADQPQHF
TRBV28	-	TRBJ1-5	many	TGTGCCAGCAGTTTTAACGAGGTCAGCAATCAGCCCCAGCATTTT	CASSFNEVSNQPQHF
TRBV11-2	TRBD1	TRBJ2-7	many	TGTGCCAGCAGCATCCGGGACAGGTCCTACGAGCAGTACTTC	CASSIRDRSYEQYF
TRBV27	-	TRBJ1-5	-	TGTGCCAGCAGTTTCGGGCAGGGTAACAATCGGCCCCAGCATTTT	CASSFGQGNNRPQHF
TRBV7-3	-	TRBJ2-3	-	TGTGCCAGCAGCCCTTTCCGCGGGGATACGCAGTATTTT	CASSPFRGDTQYF
TRBV11-2	TRBD1	TRBJ2-7	many	TGTGCCAGCAGCTTAGCGCTACAAGGGGGCACCTACGAGCAGTACTTC	CASSLALQGGTYEQYF
TRBV28	-	TRBJ2-5	-	TGTGCCAGCAGTTTAGAGGGAGCTTTGGCTCCCCGTGCGGAGACCCAGTACTTC	CASSLEGALAPRAETQYF